This is a list of T cell receptor beta chains from one sample in a study of T cell clones after liver transplantation. The data were produced by immunoSEQ multiplex PCR, yet TCRdb's version contains in-frame clones alone and is incomplete. The sample comprises tens of thousands of clones, about 64% of which are singletons, and over 14% rests with the top ten. The sequencing here drew on CD4+ T cells from blood, taken before liver transplant. Source of these receptors: a human donor who received a liver transplant. Each CDR3 is given with its conserved first and last residue. The D gene is left open where the match is weak. Where a row states a size, it is once, few, many or the class of an expanded clone; other rows omit it.

v_gene	abundance	j_gene	d_gene	CDR3aa	CDR3nt
TRBV9	.	TRBJ2-5	TRBD2	CASSVGSGNQETQYF	TGTGCCAGCAGCGTCGGAAGCGGGAACCAAGAGACCCAGTACTTC
TRBV6-5	.	TRBJ2-1	TRBD2	CASSYSLTSGGAWFF	TGTGCCAGCAGTTACTCCCTGACTAGCGGGGGGGCCTGGTTCTTC
TRBV5-1	once	TRBJ2-2	.	CASSLGGHPTGELFF	TGCGCCAGCAGCCTGGGGGGACACCCCACCGGGGAGCTGTTTTTT
TRBV11-2	.	TRBJ1-5	TRBD1	CASSFSGTVDQPQHF	TGTGCCAGCAGCTTCTCCGGGACAGTAGATCAGCCCCAGCATTTT
TRBV28	.	TRBJ2-3	TRBD1	CASSRGWGGTGRPVTQYF	TGTGCCAGCAGTCGGGGTTGGGGGGGGACAGGGCGTCCGGTTACGCAGTATTTT
TRBV28	.	TRBJ2-2	.	CASEGTNTGELFF	TGTGCCAGCGAGGGAACGAACACCGGGGAGCTGTTTTTT
TRBV7-9	many	TRBJ2-1	.	CASSLGLYNEQFF	TGTGCCAGCAGCTTAGGGCTGTATAATGAGCAGTTCTTC
TRBV7-2	.	TRBJ1-5	.	CASSFGVNQPQHF	TGTGCCAGCAGCTTCGGGGTAAATCAGCCCCAGCATTTT
TRBV28	.	TRBJ2-7	.	CASSLQRWGGYIGEQYF	TGTGCCAGCAGTTTGCAGAGGTGGGGGGGCTATATCGGAGAGCAGTACTTC
TRBV19	.	TRBJ2-7	TRBD2	CASSPLAGGSIYEQYF	TGTGCCAGTAGTCCCCTGGCGGGGGGATCTATCTACGAGCAGTACTTC
TRBV5-6	.	TRBJ2-7	.	CASSHRQDGSYEQYF	TGTGCCAGCAGCCATAGACAGGATGGCTCCTACGAGCAGTACTTC
TRBV29-1	.	TRBJ2-6	TRBD2	CSVQRTSGDSGANVLTF	TGCAGCGTCCAAAGGACTAGCGGGGACTCTGGGGCCAACGTCCTGACTTTC
TRBV25-1	.	TRBJ1-2	.	CASSEEVWGSRNPYGYTF	TGTGCCAGCAGTGAAGAGGTTTGGGGCTCGAGGAATCCCTATGGCTACACCTTC
TRBV7-9	.	TRBJ1-2	TRBD1	CASSFGQGDNYGYTF	TGTGCCAGCAGCTTCGGACAGGGGGATAACTATGGCTACACCTTC
TRBV14	.	TRBJ2-1	TRBD2	CASSQSRLAETDEQFF	TGTGCCAGCAGCCAATCCAGACTAGCGGAGACGGATGAGCAGTTCTTC
TRBV28	.	TRBJ1-2	.	CASSLGGSRYTF	TGTGCCAGCAGTTTAGGGGGGTCCCGCTACACCTTC
TRBV9	once	TRBJ1-5	TRBD1	CASSEGQGVSQPQHF	TGTGCCAGCAGCGAAGGACAGGGAGTTAGTCAGCCCCAGCATTTT
TRBV6-1	.	TRBJ1-5	.	CASSEGATVHQPQHF	TGTGCCAGCAGTGAAGGGGCGACAGTCCATCAGCCCCAGCATTTT
TRBV19	.	TRBJ1-2	.	CASSIRYSPNYGYTF	TGTGCCAGTAGTATTAGGTACAGCCCTAACTATGGCTACACCTTC
TRBV5-6	.	TRBJ1-2	.	CASSLTANYGYTF	TGTGCCAGCAGCTTGACAGCCAACTATGGCTACACCTTC
TRBV7-9	.	TRBJ2-5	.	CASRQLQETQYF	TGTGCCAGTAGACAGTTACAAGAGACCCAGTACTTC
TRBV5-4	.	TRBJ1-2	TRBD1	CASSSFRQGGGYGYTF	TGTGCCAGCAGCTCTTTTAGACAGGGGGGGGGTTATGGCTACACCTTC
TRBV5-8	.	TRBJ2-1	TRBD1	CASTKTGGSYNEQFF	TGTGCCAGCACTAAGACAGGGGGCTCCTACAATGAGCAGTTCTTC
TRBV6-1	medium-sized	TRBJ1-1	.	CATRGDLNTEAFF	TGTGCCACCCGAGGGGACTTGAACACTGAAGCTTTCTTT
TRBV30	.	TRBJ2-3	TRBD2	CAWSIRGADTQYF	TGTGCCTGGAGTATCCGGGGGGCAGATACGCAGTATTTT
TRBV28	.	TRBJ1-1	TRBD1	CASSPNSGTGGTEAFF	TGTGCCAGCAGTCCTAACTCCGGGACAGGCGGGACTGAAGCTTTCTTT
TRBV5-6	once	TRBJ1-3	.	CASGTGRFSGNTIYF	TGTGCCAGCGGAACAGGAAGATTCTCTGGAAACACCATATATTTT
TRBV11-3	.	TRBJ2-2	TRBD2	CASSLGTSISSGELFF	TGTGCCAGCAGCTTAGGGACTAGCATTTCGTCCGGGGAGCTGTTTTTT
TRBV19	.	TRBJ1-5	.	CASSIRQGSGQPQHF	TGTGCCAGTAGTATTAGGCAGGGATCCGGTCAGCCCCAGCATTTT
TRBV6-6	once	TRBJ2-5	.	CASSYGGPGQETQYF	TGTGCCAGCAGTTACGGGGGCCCCGGGCAAGAGACCCAGTACTTC
TRBV10-2	.	TRBJ1-6	.	CASTPRGGEASPLHF	TGCGCCAGCACCCCCCGGGGGGGAGAAGCTTCACCCCTCCACTTT
TRBV7-2	.	TRBJ1-5	TRBD1	CASSPNRGEGQPQHF	TGTGCCAGCAGCCCGAACAGGGGTGAGGGTCAGCCCCAGCATTTT